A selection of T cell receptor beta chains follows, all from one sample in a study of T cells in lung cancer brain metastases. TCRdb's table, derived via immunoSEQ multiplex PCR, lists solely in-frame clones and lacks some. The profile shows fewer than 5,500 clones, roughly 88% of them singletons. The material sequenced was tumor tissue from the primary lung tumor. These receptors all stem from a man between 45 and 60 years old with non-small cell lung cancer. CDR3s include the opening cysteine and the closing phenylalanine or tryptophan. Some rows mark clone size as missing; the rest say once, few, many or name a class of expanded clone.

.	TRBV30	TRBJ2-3	CAWSKISGRDTQYF
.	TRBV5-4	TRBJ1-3	CASSFQASGNTIYF
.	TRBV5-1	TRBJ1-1	CASSPGQRGTEAFF
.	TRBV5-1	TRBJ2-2	CASSLGAANTGELFF
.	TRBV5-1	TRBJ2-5	CASRPTSGVETQYF
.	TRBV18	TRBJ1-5	CASSSASAPQHF
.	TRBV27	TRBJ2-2	CASSLEGRSGQWELFF
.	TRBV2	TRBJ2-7	CASSVAYEQYF
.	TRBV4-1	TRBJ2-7	CASSQEMPYEQYF
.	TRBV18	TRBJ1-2	CASSPGQQNYGYTF
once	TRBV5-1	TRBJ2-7	CASSPVLAGTVPNEQYF
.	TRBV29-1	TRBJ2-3	CSVDEGTDTQYF
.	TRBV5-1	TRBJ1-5	CASSLAGREDQPQHF
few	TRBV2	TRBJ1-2	CASRVGLFSYGYTF
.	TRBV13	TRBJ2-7	CASSLGAGTRMGYEQYF
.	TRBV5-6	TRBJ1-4	CASRERDESDEKLFF
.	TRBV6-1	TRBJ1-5	CASSGDTGSNQPQHF
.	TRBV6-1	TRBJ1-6	CASSPPGQGNSPLHF
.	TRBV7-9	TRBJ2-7	CASSFAQTAYEQYF
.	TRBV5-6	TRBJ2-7	CASSFPGLGYEQYF
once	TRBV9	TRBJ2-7	CASSVLGDQSYEQYF
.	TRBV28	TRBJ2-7	CASSLRTGWTYEQYF
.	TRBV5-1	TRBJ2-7	CASSAMDGYEQYF
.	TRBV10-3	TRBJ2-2	CAISEVTGTNTGELFF
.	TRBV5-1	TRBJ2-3	CASSNGRVLPSTDTQYF